A single T cell receptor (beta chain) is shown here with its context. The sample is drawn from a study of blood T cell repertoires in COVID-19. Study-level information: Whether acute or convalescent, the COVID-19 samples came from the United States, Italy and Spain. Nucleic acid was either cDNA or gDNA, and it came from T cells, B-cell-depleted T cells, or PBMCs.

In germline, CDR1 is SNHLY, CDR2 FYNNEI. The CDR3 loop spans 16 amino acids. V shed 8 bases, J shed 6 bases, and the junction held 15 bases outside the gene matches. Study processing details: How many nucleated cells were present was estimated from reference gene primer amplification. Only in-frame clones appear in the TCRdb table, and some are missing; sequencing was by immunoSEQ multiplex PCR. V and J calls and clone size come straight from that table; D and trimming were deduced from the DNA. The sample carries about 46,000 clones, about 87% recorded once. Input material: peripheral blood. V usage is TRBV2 and J usage is TRBJ2-3, with 9 bases fitting TRBD2. The TCR sequence derives from a human donor in a cohort sampled during active COVID-19. The CDR3 spells CASDTSLAGKGDTQYF. The CDR3 DNA sequence: TGTGCCAGCGACACCTCTCTAGCGGGAAAAGGTGATACGCAGTATTTT.